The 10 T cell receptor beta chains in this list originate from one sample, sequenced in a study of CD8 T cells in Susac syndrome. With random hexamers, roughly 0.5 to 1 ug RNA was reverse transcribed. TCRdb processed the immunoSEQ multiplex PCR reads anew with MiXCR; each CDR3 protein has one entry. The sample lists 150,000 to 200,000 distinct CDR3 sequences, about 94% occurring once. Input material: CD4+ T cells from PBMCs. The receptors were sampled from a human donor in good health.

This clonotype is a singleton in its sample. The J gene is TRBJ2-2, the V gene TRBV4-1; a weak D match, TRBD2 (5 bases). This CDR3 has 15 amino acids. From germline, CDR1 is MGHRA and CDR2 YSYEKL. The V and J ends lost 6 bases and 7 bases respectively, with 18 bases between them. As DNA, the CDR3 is TGCGCCAGCAGACGTCCGGGAAACCCCAGCGGGGAGCTGTTTTTT. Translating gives CASRRPGNPSGELFF.

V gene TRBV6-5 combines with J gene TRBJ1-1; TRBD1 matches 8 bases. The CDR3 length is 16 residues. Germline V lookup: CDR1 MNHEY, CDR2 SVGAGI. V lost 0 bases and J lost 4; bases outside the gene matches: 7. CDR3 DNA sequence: TGTGCCAGCAGTTACTCAGGGACAGGCATGATCACTGAAGCTTTCTTT. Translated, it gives CASSYSGTGMITEAFF.

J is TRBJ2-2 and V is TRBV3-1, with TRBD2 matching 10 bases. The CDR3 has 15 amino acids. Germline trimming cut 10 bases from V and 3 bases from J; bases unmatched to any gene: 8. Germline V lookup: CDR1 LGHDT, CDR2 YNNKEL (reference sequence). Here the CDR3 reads CATLAGGPYTGELFF. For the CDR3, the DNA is TGTGCCACCTTAGCGGGGGGCCCCTACACCGGGGAGCTGTTTTTT.

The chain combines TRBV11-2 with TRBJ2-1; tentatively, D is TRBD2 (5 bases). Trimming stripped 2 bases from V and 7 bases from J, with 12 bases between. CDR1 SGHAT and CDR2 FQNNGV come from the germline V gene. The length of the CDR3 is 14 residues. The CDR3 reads CASSLRGPENEQFF. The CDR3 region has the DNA TGTGCCAGCAGCTTAAGAGGGCCGGAGAATGAGCAGTTCTTC. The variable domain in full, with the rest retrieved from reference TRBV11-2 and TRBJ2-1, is EAGVAQSPRYKIIEKRQSVAFWCNPISGHATLYWYQQILGQGPKLLIQFQNNGVVDDSQLPKDRFSAERLKGVDSTLKIQPAKLEDSAVYLCASSLRGPENEQFFGPGTRLTVL.

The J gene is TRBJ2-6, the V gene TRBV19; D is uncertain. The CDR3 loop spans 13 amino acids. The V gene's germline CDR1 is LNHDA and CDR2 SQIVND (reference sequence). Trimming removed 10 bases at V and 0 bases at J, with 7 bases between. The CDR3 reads CATSSSGANVLTF. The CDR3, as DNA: TGTGCCACTTCGTCCTCTGGGGCCAACGTCCTGACTTTC. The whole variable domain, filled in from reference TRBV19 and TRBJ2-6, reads DGGITQSPKYLFRKEGQNVTLSCEQNLNHDAMYWYRQDPGQGLRLIYYSQIVNDFQKGDIAEGYSVSREKKESFPLTVTSAQKNPTAFYLCATSSSGANVLTFGAGSRLTVL.

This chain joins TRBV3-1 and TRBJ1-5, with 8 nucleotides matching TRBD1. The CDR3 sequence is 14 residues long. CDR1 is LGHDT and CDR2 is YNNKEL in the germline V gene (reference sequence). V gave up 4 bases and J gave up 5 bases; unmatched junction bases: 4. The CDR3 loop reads CASSPRTGHQPQHF. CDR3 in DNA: TGTGCCAGCAGCCCTCGGACAGGGCATCAGCCCCAGCATTTT.

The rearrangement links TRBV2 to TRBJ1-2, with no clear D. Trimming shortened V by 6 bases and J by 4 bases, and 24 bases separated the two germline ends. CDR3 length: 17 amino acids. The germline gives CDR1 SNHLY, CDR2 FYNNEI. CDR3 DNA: TGTGCCAGCAGGGCCCGGGCCCAATCCACGCTGGGCTATGGCTACACCTTC. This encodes CASRARAQSTLGYGYTF.

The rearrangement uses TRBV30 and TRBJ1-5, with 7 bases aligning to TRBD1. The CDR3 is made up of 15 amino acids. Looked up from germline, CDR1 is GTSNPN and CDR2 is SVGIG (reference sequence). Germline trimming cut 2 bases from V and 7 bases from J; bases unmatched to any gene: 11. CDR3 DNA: TGTGCCTGGAGTCCCATAGACAGGGAAAACCAGCCCCAGCATTTT. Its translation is CAWSPIDRENQPQHF.

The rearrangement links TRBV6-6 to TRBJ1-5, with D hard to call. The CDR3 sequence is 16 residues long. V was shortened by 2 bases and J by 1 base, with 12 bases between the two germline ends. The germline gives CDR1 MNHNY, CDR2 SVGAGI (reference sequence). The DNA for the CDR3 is TGTGCCAGCAGTTACCCACCGCCAGGCAGCAATCAGCCCCAGCATTTT. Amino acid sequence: CASSYPPPGSNQPQHF.

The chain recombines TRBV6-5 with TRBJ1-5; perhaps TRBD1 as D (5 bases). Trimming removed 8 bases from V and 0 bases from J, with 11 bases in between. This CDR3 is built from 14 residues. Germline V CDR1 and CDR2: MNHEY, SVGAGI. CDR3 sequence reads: CASGGGYSNQPQHF. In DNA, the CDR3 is TGTGCCAGCGGCGGGGGGTATAGCAATCAGCCCCAGCATTTT.